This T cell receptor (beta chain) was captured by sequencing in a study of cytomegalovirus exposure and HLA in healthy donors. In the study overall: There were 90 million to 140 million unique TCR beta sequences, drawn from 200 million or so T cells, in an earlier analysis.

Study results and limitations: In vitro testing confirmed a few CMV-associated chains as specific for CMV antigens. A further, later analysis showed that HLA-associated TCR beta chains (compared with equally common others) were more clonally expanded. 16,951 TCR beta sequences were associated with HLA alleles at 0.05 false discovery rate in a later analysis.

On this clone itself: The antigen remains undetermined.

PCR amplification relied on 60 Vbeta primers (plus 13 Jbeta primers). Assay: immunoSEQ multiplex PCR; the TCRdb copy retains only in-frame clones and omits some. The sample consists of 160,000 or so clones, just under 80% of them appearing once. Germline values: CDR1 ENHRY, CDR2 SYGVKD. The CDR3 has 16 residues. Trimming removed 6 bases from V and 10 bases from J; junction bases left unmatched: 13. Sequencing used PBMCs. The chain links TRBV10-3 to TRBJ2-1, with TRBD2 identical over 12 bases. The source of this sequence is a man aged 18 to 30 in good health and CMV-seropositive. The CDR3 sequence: CAISARLAGEYREQFF. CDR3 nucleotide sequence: TGTGCCATCAGCGCCCGACTAGCGGGAGAATACAGAGAGCAGTTCTTC.